Below, 24 T cell receptor beta chains from the same sample are listed, as sequenced in a study of control samples from healthy donors and cancer patients. Assay: immunoSEQ multiplex PCR; the TCRdb copy retains only in-frame clones and omits some. The sample shows 180,000 or so clones, 80% to 95% of them seen only once. Sample: blood. The receptors derive from a woman in her sixties in good health.

The rearrangement joins TRBV7-2 to TRBJ1-5; TRBD1 agrees at 7 bases. CDR1 SGHTA and CDR2 FQGNSA come from the germline V gene. The V and J ends lost 5 bases and 5 bases, in that order; junction bases with no gene match: 12. CDR3 length: 16 residues. The CDR3 loop reads CASSLRQGYPHQPQHF. Here the CDR3 DNA reads TGTGCCAGCAGCCTCAGACAGGGCTACCCCCATCAGCCCCAGCATTTT.

This clone was recorded only once. This chain joins TRBV7-2 and TRBJ1-5; D gene uncertain. V lost 0 bases, J lost 1 base, and 7 bases lay in between. Germline V gene data show CDR1 as SGHTA and CDR2 as FQGNSA. The CDR3 sequence is 15 residues long. Here the CDR3 reads CASSLAIQSNQPQHF. The CDR3 bases are TGTGCCAGCAGCTTAGCTATACAGAGCAATCAGCCCCAGCATTTT. The full variable domain, in which reference TRBV7-2 and TRBJ1-5 provide the parts outside the CDR3, is GAGVSQSPSNKVTEKGKDVELRCDPISGHTALYWYRQSLGQGLEFLIYFQGNSAPDKSGLPSDRFSAERTGGSVSTLTIQRTQQEDSAVYLCASSLAIQSNQPQHFGDGTRLSIL.

V usage is TRBV5-5 and J usage is TRBJ1-2; 7 nucleotides align to TRBD1. The CDR3 is made up of 13 amino acids. V shed 0 bases and J 8 bases; nucleotides not matched to a gene: 4. Germline CDR1 is SGHKS and CDR2 is YYEKEE (reference sequence). CDR3 bases: TGTGCCAGCAGCTTGGCGGTCAGGGGGGGCTACACCTTC. Its protein is CASSLAVRGGYTF.

V and J are TRBV5-1 and TRBJ2-5; D is uncertain. Germline assignment: CDR1 SGHRS and CDR2 YFSETQ. Deletions cut 0 bases from V and 2 bases from J, with 2 bases between. The CDR3 has 12 amino acids. CDR3 loop: CASSLGQETQYF. In DNA form, the CDR3 reads TGCGCCAGCAGCTTGGGACAAGAGACCCAGTACTTC.

This sequence joins TRBV7-2 and TRBJ2-5; the D is unclear. This CDR3 contains 13 residues. Trimming removed 1 base from V and 4 bases from J, with 7 bases in between. Germline CDR1 SGHTA, CDR2 FQGNSA. Here the CDR3 reads CASSLGEVETQYF. DNA for the CDR3: TGTGCCAGCAGCTTAGGAGAGGTAGAGACCCAGTACTTC. Filled out from reference TRBV7-2 and TRBJ2-5, the complete variable domain reads GAGVSQSPSNKVTEKGKDVELRCDPISGHTALYWYRQSLGQGLEFLIYFQGNSAPDKSGLPSDRFSAERTGGSVSTLTIQRTQQEDSAVYLCASSLGEVETQYFGPGTRLLVL.

The chain combines TRBV19 with TRBJ2-3, with D unclear. The CDR3 length is 15 residues. Trimming removed 4 bases at V and 2 bases at J, with 13 bases between. Germline CDR1 LNHDA, CDR2 SQIVND (reference sequence). CDR3 DNA: TGTGCCAGTAGTACGTATAAGGGATACACAGATACGCAGTATTTT. Protein: CASSTYKGYTDTQYF.

The rearrangement joins TRBV18 to TRBJ1-2; tentatively, D is TRBD1 (5 bases). This CDR3 contains 15 residues. Germline V gives CDR1 KGHSH, CDR2 LQKENI. Trimming took 3 bases from V and 4 from J, leaving 15 bases between them. CDR3 sequence (DNA): TGTGCCAGCTCACCGAGACTGGAGAGGGGCTATGGCTACACCTTC. Protein: CASSPRLERGYGYTF.

This clone is a singleton in its sample. This chain joins TRBV4-2 and TRBJ2-3; no definite D call. Trimming pared 3 bases from V and 2 bases from J, leaving 15 bases between. CDR1 is LGHNA and CDR2 is YNFKEQ in the germline V gene. The CDR3 runs to 16 residues. CDR3 nucleotides: TGTGCCAGCAGCCAGGCCCCCGCAACTGTCACAGATACGCAGTATTTT. It specifies CASSQAPATVTDTQYF.

The V gene is TRBV7-2, the J gene TRBJ1-1; D remains unclear. This CDR3 comprises 11 residues. Trimming removed 2 bases from V and 9 bases from J, with 7 bases in between. Looked up from germline, CDR1 is SGHTA and CDR2 is FQGNSA. In DNA form, the CDR3 reads TGTGCCAGCAGCTTAATAAAAAAAGCTTTCTTT. Its translation is CASSLIKKAFF.

This chain joins TRBV5-6 and TRBJ1-1; D ambiguous. The CDR3 runs 14 residues. V gave up 0 bases and J gave up 4 bases, with 10 bases separating them. Germline CDR1 SGHDT, CDR2 YYEEEE. CDR3 DNA sequence: TGTGCCAGCAGCTTGGGGCAGCTGGCCACTGAAGCTTTCTTT. Its translation is CASSLGQLATEAFF.

The chain uses TRBV4-3 and TRBJ1-3; tentatively, D is TRBD1 (5 bases). The CDR3 is 16 amino acids. Deletions cut 4 bases from V and 0 bases from J, with 13 bases between. Germline values: CDR1 LGHNA, CDR2 YSLEER. The DNA of the CDR3 is TGCGCCAGCAGCCCGGGGACCTCCCGCTCTGGAAACACCATATATTTT. Translating gives CASSPGTSRSGNTIYF.

The V and J genes are TRBV19 and TRBJ1-1; D is ambiguous. V gave up 0 bases and J gave up 7 bases, with 12 bases separating them. This CDR3 comprises 14 residues. The germline V gene has CDR1 LNHDA and CDR2 SQIVND (reference sequence). The CDR3 DNA reads as TGTGCCAGTAGTATAGATCACGGGAATGATGAAGCTTTCTTT. Translated, it gives CASSIDHGNDEAFF.

The chain carries TRBV5-4 and TRBJ2-5; possible D gene TRBD2, 7 bases. Trimming shortened V by 2 bases and J by 3 bases, and 14 bases separated the two germline ends. The CDR3 is made up of 15 amino acids. Germline values: CDR1 SGHNT, CDR2 YYREEE (reference sequence). In nucleotides, the CDR3 is TGTGCCAGCAGCTTCACCGGGGGGCGAAAAGAGACCCAGTACTTC. This gives the protein CASSFTGGRKETQYF.

This clone was picked up one time. The CDR3: CASSLTFFSGRLEQYF. Written as DNA, the CDR3 is TGTGCCAGCAGTTTAACGTTCTTCTCAGGGCGGTTGGAGCAGTACTTC. The chain couples TRBV27 to TRBJ2-7; possible D gene TRBD1, 5 bases. The CDR3 extends over 16 amino acids. V dropped 2 bases and J dropped 7 bases, with 21 bases sitting between them. Looked up from germline, CDR1 is MNHEY and CDR2 is SMNVEV (reference sequence).

J is TRBJ1-1 and V is TRBV19, with a weak D call TRBD1 (6 bases). The CDR3 sequence is 12 residues long. Germline CDR1 is LNHDA and CDR2 is SQIVND (reference sequence). Between the trimmed V and J ends, which lost 6 bases and 5 bases, there was a span of 10 bases. The CDR3 sequence: CASSRGGTEAFF. CDR3 sequence (DNA): TGTGCCAGTAGCCGAGGGGGAACTGAAGCTTTCTTT.

V is TRBV9 and J is TRBJ1-1; 11 bases fit TRBD1. Germline-derived CDR1 and CDR2 are SGDLS and YYNGEE. V lost 3 bases, J lost 1 base, and 5 bases stayed unmatched. CDR3 size: 16 residues. CDR3 in DNA: TGTGCCAGCAGCGGGCGGACAGGGGGCAAGAACACTGAAGCTTTCTTT. Its translation is CASSGRTGGKNTEAFF.

The rearrangement uses TRBV4-1 and TRBJ2-1; 11 bases fit TRBD2. Germline assignment: CDR1 MGHRA and CDR2 YSYEKL. The V gene end was trimmed by 3 bases and the J gene end by 5 bases; junction bases not matched to a gene: 6. The CDR3 runs 16 residues. The CDR3 here is CASSQRLAGSDNEQFF. The CDR3 DNA sequence: TGCGCCAGCAGCCAGCGACTAGCGGGGAGCGACAATGAGCAGTTCTTC.

This clone was observed once. The chain is built from TRBV29-1 and TRBJ1-4; D is undetermined. In germline, CDR1 is SQVTM, CDR2 ANQGSEA. The CDR3 runs 11 residues. Between the trimmed V and J ends, which lost 6 bases and 3 bases, there was a span of 5 bases. In DNA form, the CDR3 reads TGCAGCGTACGAGCTAATGAAAAACTGTTTTTT. Translation: CSVRANEKLFF.

This rearrangement joins TRBV6-1 to TRBJ1-5; TRBD1 agrees at 11 bases. The CDR3 length is 20 residues. V shed 3 bases, J shed 1 base, and the junction held 14 bases outside the gene matches. Germline assignment: CDR1 MNHNS and CDR2 SASEGT. The CDR3 sequence: CASSEALGTGGSLSNQPQHF. CDR3 bases: TGTGCCAGCAGTGAGGCCCTCGGGACAGGGGGATCCTTAAGCAATCAGCCCCAGCATTTT.

V and J are TRBV19 and TRBJ2-7; tentative D call: TRBD2 (5 bases). V lost 6 bases and J 3 bases, leaving 15 bases between the germline ends. The germline V gene encodes CDR1 LNHDA and CDR2 SQIVND (reference sequence). This CDR3 contains 14 residues. CDR3 region: CASSRGSAIYEQYF. The CDR3 DNA reads TGTGCCAGTAGCCGGGGATCCGCAATCTACGAGCAGTACTTC.

The chain joins TRBV5-4 to TRBJ1-1; a possible D gene is TRBD1 (5 bases). Trimming cost V 1 base and J 0 bases, with 13 bases left between them. CDR3 length: 16 amino acids. Germline assignment: CDR1 SGHNT and CDR2 YYREEE (reference sequence). The CDR3 is CASSLPQGGVNTEAFF. CDR3 DNA sequence: TGTGCCAGCAGCTTGCCTCAGGGTGGGGTGAACACTGAAGCTTTCTTT.

The V and J genes are TRBV6-2 or TRBV6-3 and TRBJ1-4; no clear D gene. The CDR3 consists of 12 residues. Germline assignment: CDR1 MNHEY and CDR2 SVGEGT. Trimming pared 4 bases from V and 7 bases from J, leaving 7 bases between. DNA for the CDR3: TGTGCCAGCAGTTGGAGATCTGAAAAACTGTTTTTT. The encoded protein is CASSWRSEKLFF.

J is TRBJ1-6 and V is TRBV13; 9 bases line up with TRBD1. CDR3 length equals 15 residues. The trim removed 1 base at V and 12 bases at J, leaving 7 bases unmatched. Germline CDR1 is PRHDT and CDR2 is FYEKMQ (reference sequence). This chain's CDR3 is CASSLAGTGYGPLHF. CDR3 in DNA: TGTGCCAGCAGCTTAGCCGGGACAGGGTATGGACCCCTCCACTTT.

This chain joins TRBV19 and TRBJ1-1; D gene ambiguous. The CDR3 sequence is 15 residues long. Germline-derived CDR1 and CDR2 are LNHDA and SQIVND (reference sequence). The V end was cut by 5 bases, the J end by 4 bases, with 17 bases between. CDR3 sequence: CASSAKLLSSTEAFF. CDR3 DNA sequence: TGTGCCAGTAGTGCCAAACTATTGTCGAGCACTGAAGCTTTCTTT. Full variable domain (remainder filled in from reference TRBV19 and TRBJ1-1): DGGITQSPKYLFRKEGQNVTLSCEQNLNHDAMYWYRQDPGQGLRLIYYSQIVNDFQKGDIAEGYSVSREKKESFPLTVTSAQKNPTAFYLCASSAKLLSSTEAFFGQGTRLTVV.